The 22 T cell receptor beta chains listed next were all sequenced from one sample in a study of cytomegalovirus exposure and HLA in healthy donors. The protocol was immunoSEQ multiplex PCR, while the TCRdb copy is restricted to in-frame clones and leaves out a portion. The table records some 150,000 clones, just over 85% of them present only once. Sample: PBMCs. Every receptor here comes from a human donor in good health.

This clone was detected a few times. The chain joins TRBV28 to TRBJ2-7, with TRBD2 identical over 7 bases. This CDR3 comprises 17 residues. J gave up 6 bases and V 4 bases, and 18 bases lay outside the gene matches. The germline V gene encodes CDR1 MDHEN and CDR2 SYDVKM. CDR3 loop: CASSSFWGRAGEVEQYF. CDR3 sequence (DNA): TGTGCCAGCAGTTCCTTTTGGGGCAGGGCGGGAGAGGTCGAGCAGTACTTC. Using reference TRBV28 and TRBJ2-7 for the parts outside the CDR3, the full variable domain is DVKVTQSSRYLVKRTGEKVFLECVQDMDHENMFWYRQDPGLGLRLIYFSYDVKMKEKGDIPEGYSVSREKKERFSLILESASTNQTSMYLCASSSFWGRAGEVEQYFGPGTRLTVT.

This sequence joins TRBV19 and TRBJ1-1; D perhaps matches TRBD1 (5 bases). The CDR3 loop spans 13 amino acids. Trimming took 5 bases from V and 3 from J, leaving 10 bases between them. In germline, CDR1 is LNHDA, CDR2 SQIVND (reference sequence). The CDR3 region has the DNA TGTGCCAGTAGTTGGGGCAAGTACACTGAAGCTTTCTTT. Amino acid sequence: CASSWGKYTEAFF.

The chain is built from TRBV7-2 and TRBJ2-7; 11 nucleotides line up with TRBD2. CDR3 length: 15 residues. Germline V gene sequence: CDR1 SGHTA, CDR2 FQGNSA. Trimming at V came to 7 bases and at J to 2 bases, leaving 7 bases not matched to a gene. CDR3 protein: CASTPSGGPTYEQYF. The CDR3 bases are TGTGCCAGCACCCCTAGCGGGGGGCCTACCTACGAGCAGTACTTC. Together with reference TRBV7-2 and TRBJ2-7, the CDR3 gives the full variable domain: GAGVSQSPSNKVTEKGKDVELRCDPISGHTALYWYRQSLGQGLEFLIYFQGNSAPDKSGLPSDRFSAERTGGSVSTLTIQRTQQEDSAVYLCASTPSGGPTYEQYFGPGTRLTVT.

This sequence joins TRBV28 and TRBJ2-6; the D gene is possibly TRBD2 (5 bases). CDR1 MDHEN and CDR2 SYDVKM come from the germline V gene. This CDR3 has 14 amino acids. The V end lost 7 bases, the J end lost 0 bases, and 7 bases lay between the germline ends. DNA of the CDR3: TGTGCCAGCATTGGGAGCTCTGGGGCCAACGTCCTGACTTTC. It encodes CASIGSSGANVLTF.

The rearrangement joins TRBV21-1 to TRBJ2-6; the table's D call, TRBD2, has no DNA check behind it. TRBV21-1 is flagged as a pseudogene. CDR3 length equals 15 residues. Here the CDR3 DNA reads TGTGCCAGCAGTTTTCTAGGCTCTGGGGCCAACGTCCTGACTTTC. Protein sequence: CASSFLGSGANVLTF.

The rearrangement joins TRBV18 to TRBJ2-7, with a weak D call TRBD2 (5 bases). CDR3 size: 14 residues. Germline V gives CDR1 KGHSH, CDR2 LQKENI. Between the trimmed V and J ends, which lost 0 bases and 4 bases, there was a span of 10 bases. CDR3 residues: CASSPPGAAYEQYF. The CDR3 DNA reads as TGTGCCAGCTCACCACCGGGAGCGGCGTACGAGCAGTACTTC.

The chain combines TRBV7-9 with TRBJ1-2; D unresolved. Between the trimmed V and J ends, which lost 1 base and 8 bases, there was a span of 8 bases. The germline V gene encodes CDR1 SEHNR and CDR2 FQNEAQ (reference sequence). The CDR3 covers 12 residues. For the CDR3, the DNA is TGTGCCAGCAGCTTAGATTTCCAGGGCTACACCTTC. Its protein product is CASSLDFQGYTF. Full variable domain (missing parts from reference TRBV7-9 and TRBJ1-2): DTGVSQNPRHKITKRGQNVTFRCDPISEHNRLYWYRQTLGQGPEFLTYFQNEAQLEKSRLLSDRFSAERPKGSFSTLEIQRTEQGDSAMYLCASSLDFQGYTFGSGTRLTVV.

This clone was counted between two and nine times. This sequence joins TRBV6-6 and TRBJ1-2; the D gene is possibly TRBD1 (5 bases). The CDR3 loop spans 12 amino acids. Trimming took off 8 bases at V and 4 bases at J, with 11 bases between the two ends. Germline loops: CDR1 MNHNY, CDR2 SVGAGI (reference sequence). The CDR3 loop reads CASSDSSYGYTF. The CDR3 DNA reads as TGTGCCAGCTCCGACAGCTCCTATGGCTACACCTTC.

The chain combines TRBV27 with TRBJ1-1, with TRBD1 matching over 7 bases. With V trimmed by 9 bases and J by 0 bases, 10 bases remained unmatched. This CDR3 comprises 15 residues. Germline V gene lookup returns CDR1 MNHEY and CDR2 SMNVEV (reference sequence). The CDR3 spells CASQRGQVMNTEAFF. The CDR3 DNA reads TGTGCCAGTCAGCGAGGACAGGTAATGAACACTGAAGCTTTCTTT.

V gene TRBV7-9 combines with J gene TRBJ2-7, with 11 bases identical to TRBD2. The V and J ends lost 4 bases and 2 bases, in that order; junction bases with no gene match: 4. The CDR3 totals 15 residues. Looked up from germline, CDR1 is SEHNR and CDR2 is FQNEAQ (reference sequence). The CDR3 sequence is CASSSSGGPTYEQYF. CDR3 nucleotide sequence: TGTGCCAGCAGCTCTAGCGGGGGGCCCACCTACGAGCAGTACTTC.

This chain links TRBV7-8 with TRBJ1-6; 7 bases align to TRBD1. The CDR3 length is 20 residues. Unmatched junction bases numbered 14, after V lost 3 bases and J lost 0 bases. Per the germline V gene, CDR1 is SGHVS and CDR2 is FQNEAQ. The CDR3 bases are TGTGCCAGCAGCTTGAATCTCCCGGGACAGTTAAGCTCCTATAATTCACCCCTCCACTTT. This translates into CASSLNLPGQLSSYNSPLHF.

This chain joins TRBV13 and TRBJ2-3; D may be TRBD2 (5 bases). CDR1 and CDR2 from the germline V gene are PRHDT and FYEKMQ (reference sequence). The CDR3 has 15 residues. V was shortened by 8 bases and J by 3 bases, with 18 bases between the two germline ends. The CDR3 is CASFRRVGRTDTQYF. The CDR3 DNA is TGTGCCAGCTTCCGCCGCGTAGGGAGAACAGATACGCAGTATTTT.

The rearrangement uses TRBV28 and TRBJ2-7; no clear D. The germline gives CDR1 MDHEN, CDR2 SYDVKM. The V end was cut by 6 bases, the J end by 3 bases, with 9 bases between. This CDR3 is 12 amino acids long. The CDR3 DNA reads TGTGCCAGCAGCATACTTCTCTACGAGCAGTACTTC. It codes for CASSILLYEQYF.

The J gene is TRBJ1-3, the V gene TRBV9; 7 bases line up with TRBD1. Trimming removed 0 bases from V and 7 bases from J; junction bases left unmatched: 4. The length of the CDR3 is 14 residues. From germline, CDR1 is SGDLS and CDR2 YYNGEE. The CDR3 DNA is TGTGCCAGCAGCGTAGCACTACAGGGGAACACCATATATTTT. It codes for CASSVALQGNTIYF.

V and J are TRBV2 and TRBJ2-7, with 7 bases fitting TRBD2. CDR1 SNHLY and CDR2 FYNNEI come from the germline V gene. The CDR3 extends over 13 amino acids. V lost 7 bases, J lost 7 bases, and 10 bases stayed unmatched. The CDR3 DNA reads as TGTGCCAGCACCCTACTAGCGTCCGTAGAGCAGTACTTC. This translates into CASTLLASVEQYF.

The V gene is TRBV6-1, the J gene TRBJ2-2; 9 bases are shared with TRBD1. The CDR3 runs to 15 residues. V was clipped by 7 bases and J by 3 bases; unmatched bases: 6. Germline V gene lookup returns CDR1 MNHNS and CDR2 SASEGT. The CDR3 spells CASTLGQGYTGELFF. DNA for the CDR3: TGTGCCAGCACCCTGGGACAGGGATACACCGGGGAGCTGTTTTTT.

This chain joins TRBV9 and TRBJ1-3; possible D gene TRBD1, 6 bases. This CDR3 comprises 13 residues. Germline V gene lookup returns CDR1 SGDLS and CDR2 YYNGEE. Trimming removed 2 bases at V and 5 bases at J, with 8 bases between. The CDR3 bases are TGTGCCAGCAGCGTGGACAGCCGAAACACCATATATTTT. This encodes CASSVDSRNTIYF. Looking up the rest from reference TRBV9 and TRBJ1-3 gives the full variable domain: DSGVTQTPKHLITATGQRVTLRCSPRSGDLSVYWYQQSLDQGLQFLIQYYNGEERAKGNILERFSAQQFPDLHSELNLSSLELGDSALYFCASSVDSRNTIYFGEGSWLTVV.

The chain joins TRBV5-4 to TRBJ1-5; D ambiguous. V lost 7 bases, J lost 1 base, and 12 bases lay in between. The CDR3 is made up of 14 amino acids. The V gene's germline CDR1 is SGHNT and CDR2 YYREEE (reference sequence). CDR3 DNA sequence: TGTGCCAGCCACTCAGCGGGGAGCAATCAGCCCCAGCATTTT. Encoded protein: CASHSAGSNQPQHF.

This chain links TRBV19 with TRBJ1-5; D is uncertain. Trimming removed 1 base at V and 0 bases at J, with 7 bases between. Germline V lookup: CDR1 LNHDA, CDR2 SQIVND (reference sequence). This CDR3 spans 15 amino acids. The CDR3 is CASSIGINSNQPQHF. CDR3 DNA: TGTGCCAGTAGTATAGGTATAAATAGCAATCAGCCCCAGCATTTT.

V and J are TRBV10-2 and TRBJ1-1; D not certain. CDR1 and CDR2 from the germline V gene are WSHSY and SAAADI. V was pared by 8 bases and J by 1 base, with 14 bases between. This CDR3 comprises 14 residues. For the CDR3, the DNA is TGCGCCAGCGCAAGGAATACGGGGAACACTGAAGCTTTCTTT. Protein product: CASARNTGNTEAFF.

The rearrangement joins TRBV7-8 to TRBJ2-7; the match to TRBD1 covers 7 bases. The trim removed 5 bases at V and 6 bases at J, leaving 13 bases unmatched. This CDR3 comprises 15 residues. Germline CDR1 reads SGHVS; CDR2 reads FQNEAQ. The DNA for the CDR3 is TGTGCCAGCAGCCGCCAGACAGGGAATACTGTCGAGCAGTACTTC. Translating it yields CASSRQTGNTVEQYF.

CDR3 coding DNA: TGTGCCAGCAGCTTGTCAAACACAGACTATGGCTACACCTTC. It translates to CASSLSNTDYGYTF. The chain links TRBV5-8 to TRBJ1-2; no clear D. Trimming left V 1 base short and J 3 bases short, with 10 bases between. This CDR3 region has 14 residues. The germline CDR1 and CDR2 sequences are SGHTS and YDEGEE. Supplemented by reference TRBV5-8 and TRBJ1-2, the full variable domain reads EAGVTQSPTHLIKTRGQQATLRCSPISGHTSVYWYQQALGLGLQFLLWYDEGEERNRGNFPPRFSGRQFPNYSSELNVNALELEDSALYLCASSLSNTDYGYTFGSGTRLTVV.